A selection of T cell receptor beta chains follows, all from one sample in a study of blood T cell repertoires in COVID-19. Sequencing used immunoSEQ multiplex PCR; TCRdb keeps in-frame clones, though not all of them. Of 150,000 to 200,000 clones listed, around 89% were seen once; the top ten hold around 0.77%. The sample consisted of PBMCs or T cells enriched from blood (not recorded which). These TCRs come from a woman under 30 who had recovered from COVID-19. CDR3s include the opening cysteine and the closing phenylalanine or tryptophan. A D gene is named only where the DNA matches it firmly. Not all rows give a size; the values are once, few, many and, for expanded clones, a class.

-	TRBV5-8	TRBJ2-5	-	TGTGCCAGCAGCTTGGCCGGACAACCCCAAGAGACCCAGTACTTC	CASSLAGQPQETQYF
TRBD2	TRBV14	TRBJ2-7	-	TGTGCCAGCAGCCGCGCGGGAGTAGACGTCGCCTACGAGCAGTACTTC	CASSRAGVDVAYEQYF
-	TRBV28	TRBJ1-1	-	TGTGCCAGCAATTCAAGGGGAGGCGGCTGGCTGAACACTGAAGCTTTCTTT	CASNSRGGGWLNTEAFF
TRBD2	TRBV6-5	TRBJ2-2	-	TGTGCCAGCAGTTACTCCCCAGCGGGGAGCGGGGAGCTGTTTTTT	CASSYSPAGSGELFF
-	TRBV7-9	TRBJ2-2	-	TGTGCCAGCAGCTTCAGGGAACGGAACACCGGGGAGCTGTTTTTT	CASSFRERNTGELFF
-	TRBV7-2	TRBJ2-4	-	TGTGCCAGCAGAGATCAACGGGAAGCCAAAAACATTCAGTACTTC	CASRDQREAKNIQYF
-	TRBV9	TRBJ1-2	-	TGTGCCAGCAGCGTGGACAGTTCCTATGGCTACACCTTC	CASSVDSSYGYTF
-	TRBV28	TRBJ2-7	-	-	CASSSSRLAGVYEQYF
-	TRBV7-2	TRBJ1-5	once	TGTGCCAGCAGCTTAGACTCAGGTAGCAATCAGCCCCAGCATTTT	CASSLDSGSNQPQHF
TRBD2	TRBV19	TRBJ2-5	once	TGTGCCAGTAGTATGGCCGGTCTAGCGGGAGGAGGGCAAGAGACCCAGTACTTC	CASSMAGLAGGGQETQYF
-	TRBV14	TRBJ2-6	-	TGTGCCAGCAGCCAAGATTATGGGAGCTCTGGGGCCAACGTCCTGACTTTC	CASSQDYGSSGANVLTF
-	TRBV11-1	TRBJ2-2	-	TGTGCCAGCAGCTTAGCGCTTAGCGGGAACACCGGGGAGCTGTTTTTT	CASSLALSGNTGELFF
-	TRBV9	TRBJ2-2	-	TGTGCCAGCGGACGGGGAGACACCGGGGAGCTGTTTTTT	CASGRGDTGELFF
-	TRBV9	TRBJ2-3	-	TGTGCCAGCAGCAGCACAGGTATCGGCACAGATACGCAGTATTTT	CASSSTGIGTDTQYF
TRBD2	TRBV4-1	TRBJ2-1	-	TGCGCCAGCAGCCAGGTAGCGGGAGGGCCTCTCGATGAGCAGTTCTTC	CASSQVAGGPLDEQFF
TRBD2	TRBV4-2	TRBJ2-1	few	TGTGCCAGCAGCCAAGAGACCGGGACTAGCGATGAGCAGTTCTTC	CASSQETGTSDEQFF
TRBD2	TRBV19	TRBJ2-1	-	TGTGCCAGTAGTCCCGCGGGAGGTTACAATGAGCAGTTCTTC	CASSPAGGYNEQFF
TRBD1	TRBV5-1	TRBJ2-7	-	TGCGCCAGCAGCCCCTCAGGGGGTGAGGGCGAGCAGTACTTC	CASSPSGGEGEQYF
-	TRBV29-1	TRBJ2-7	-	TGCAGCGTTGGGAGCCACAGGGCCCACGAGCAGTACTTC	CSVGSHRAHEQYF
TRBD2	TRBV19	TRBJ2-1	few	TGTGCCAGTAGTGGCGGGAGGGCCCCCTACAATGAGCAGTTCTTC	CASSGGRAPYNEQFF
TRBD2	TRBV28	TRBJ2-7	-	TGTGCCAGCAGTCCACGGGACGTCCGGGGGGGTGACGAGCAGTACTTC	CASSPRDVRGGDEQYF
-	TRBV4-1	TRBJ2-1	-	TGCGCCAGCAGCCAGCAGGATACCCCAAACAATGAGCAGTTCTTC	CASSQQDTPNNEQFF
-	TRBV28	TRBJ1-1	-	TGTGCCAGCAGTTTACAGGCAGGGGACACTGAAGCTTTCTTT	CASSLQAGDTEAFF
-	TRBV19	TRBJ2-1	few	TGTGCCAGTAGTGTCGGAGAGCGTAATGAGCAGTTCTTC	CASSVGERNEQFF
-	TRBV2	TRBJ1-2	-	TGTGCCAGCAGGGAGGTTAACTATGGCTACACCTTC	CASREVNYGYTF
-	TRBV4-1	TRBJ2-3	-	TGCGCCAGCAGCCGTGTTTCCTCTAGCACAGATACGCAGTATTTT	CASSRVSSSTDTQYF
TRBD2	TRBV4-1	TRBJ2-3	few	TGCGCCAGCAGCCAAGCCCCTAGCGGGAGTGGCACAGATACGCAGTATTTT	CASSQAPSGSGTDTQYF
-	TRBV9	TRBJ2-7	-	TGTGCCAGCGGAGACTACGAGCAGTACTTC	CASGDYEQYF
-	TRBV27	TRBJ2-7	-	TGTGCCAGCAGCCGCCGTCAGGGTTACAACTACGAGCAGTACTTC	CASSRRQGYNYEQYF
TRBD1	TRBV27	TRBJ2-7	-	TGTGCCAGCAGTTTCATAGTCGGGACAGGACCCTTGAGTGGCGAGCAGTACTTC	CASSFIVGTGPLSGEQYF
-	TRBV6-2/TRBV6-3	TRBJ1-5	-	TGTGCCAGCAGTTACCCCAGGGGTCGGTTTTGCAATCAGCCCCAGCATTTT	CASSYPRGRFCNQPQHF
TRBD2	TRBV10-2	TRBJ2-3	once	TGCGCCAGCAGTGAGGGGCGGGAGTTTGATACGCAGTATTTT	CASSEGREFDTQYF
-	TRBV18	TRBJ2-6	-	TGTGCCAGCTCACCGTACAGGGAGCGCTCTGGGGCCAACGTCCTGACTTTC	CASSPYRERSGANVLTF
TRBD1	TRBV5-1	TRBJ2-7	-	TGCGCCAGCAGCTTGGAACCGGGACAGGGCCTCTACGAGCAGTACTTC	CASSLEPGQGLYEQYF
TRBD1	TRBV7-3	TRBJ2-1	-	TGTGCCAGCAGCGCGGGACCGAATACAGGGGGTGAGCAGTTCTTC	CASSAGPNTGGEQFF
TRBD1	TRBV28	TRBJ1-5	-	TGTGCCAGCAGCCCAATGACAGGGTCGGAGCCCCAGCATTTT	CASSPMTGSEPQHF
-	TRBV28	TRBJ1-1	-	TGTGCCAGCAGTTTTGGGGGGGCGGGAACTGAAGCTTTCTTT	CASSFGGAGTEAFF
TRBD1	TRBV3-1/TRBV3-2	TRBJ2-5	-	TGTGCCAGCAGCCACCGTGACAGGGCAGAGACCCAGTACTTC	CASSHRDRAETQYF
-	TRBV6-2/TRBV6-3	TRBJ1-2	-	TGTGCCAGCAGTTACGCAGGGTCGTATGGCTACACCTTC	CASSYAGSYGYTF
TRBD1	TRBV7-9	TRBJ2-6	-	TGTGCCAGCAGCTTAGCAGGGGGCCCGTCTGGGGCCAACGTCCTGACTTTC	CASSLAGGPSGANVLTF
TRBD2	TRBV28	TRBJ2-1	-	TGTGCCAGCAGTGCTCCCCGGGGACTAGCTATCTACAATGAGCAGTTCTTC	CASSAPRGLAIYNEQFF
TRBD2	TRBV5-1	TRBJ2-5	once	TGCGCCAGCAGCTGGGGACTAGCGGGAGGGCCGAGTGGAGAGACCCAGTACTTC	CASSWGLAGGPSGETQYF
-	TRBV7-9	TRBJ2-2	once	TGTGCCAGCAGCTGGTACAGGGACACCGGGGAGCTGTTTTTT	CASSWYRDTGELFF
-	TRBV28	TRBJ1-3	-	TGTGCCAGCAGTTTATGGGCGGGGGAGGAATCTGGAAACACCATATATTTT	CASSLWAGEESGNTIYF
-	TRBV7-9	TRBJ1-4	-	TGTGCCAGCAGCTTAGCCGCTCAGGAAAAACTGTTTTTT	CASSLAAQEKLFF
-	TRBV2	TRBJ2-1	-	TGTGCCAGCAACTTGCGCGAGGAGCAGTTCTTC	CASNLREEQFF
-	TRBV11-2	TRBJ1-6	once	TGTGCCAGCAGCCCACAGAGCTCCTATAATTCACCCCTCCACTTT	CASSPQSSYNSPLHF
-	TRBV5-6	TRBJ1-4	-	TGTGCCAGCAGCTTAACCAGCGACCCCAGGAGGTTTAATGAAAAACTGTTTTTT	CASSLTSDPRRFNEKLFF
TRBD1	TRBV10-1	TRBJ2-5	few	TGCGCCAGCTCGGGGTGGACAGGACAGACCCAGTACTTC	CASSGWTGQTQYF
TRBD1	TRBV4-2	TRBJ2-1	-	TGTGCCAGCAGCCAAGATCGGGAAAGTAGGGACAGGGCCTACAATGAGCAGTTCTTC	CASSQDRESRDRAYNEQFF
-	TRBV7-2	TRBJ2-5	-	TGTGCCAGCAGCCAGGGACTGCCCCAAGAGACCCAGTACTTC	CASSQGLPQETQYF
TRBD1	TRBV3-1/TRBV3-2	TRBJ1-1	-	TGTGCCAGCAGCCGCCTTGGACAGGGGTTGAACACTGAAGCTTTCTTT	CASSRLGQGLNTEAFF
-	TRBV30	TRBJ1-2	-	TGTGCCTGGAGTACCACAGCTAACTATGGCTACACCTTC	CAWSTTANYGYTF
TRBD1	TRBV29-1	TRBJ2-6	-	TGCAGCGTCGGGGACAGGGGCCCATCTGGGGCCAACGTCCTGACTTTC	CSVGDRGPSGANVLTF